This paragraph covers one TCR beta chain sequence. Its antigen is not known. The sample contains more than one DNA sequence encoding this CDR3. Profiling relied on immunoSEQ multiplex PCR, and the TCRdb table lists in-frame clones only, not all of them. The sample includes 2 million to 2.5 million clones, 85% to 95% of them seen just once. The data belong to a study of shared clonotypes between healthy human individuals. Into CD45RA+ naive and CD45RA-negative memory subsets, the CD4+ cells were split. Overall study results and limits: In contrast to clonotypes shared by all four donors, non-shared clonotypes had lower generation probabilities. Few donors restricted represented genetic and exposure-history diversity.

CDR1 and CDR2 from the germline V gene are MNHNS and SASEGT. Trimming removed 2 bases from V and 0 bases from J, with 10 bases in between. The CDR3 runs 15 residues. The TCR comes from a man younger than 30 in good health. Some clones in this sample may be carry-over from other donors' samples. Sequenced material: naive CD4+ T cells from PBMCs. Subset: CD45RA+ positively selected. The rearrangement links TRBV6-1 to TRBJ1-1, with D hard to call. For the CDR3, the DNA is TGTGCCAGCAGTGAAATTCCGGGGTTGAACACTGAAGCTTTCTTT. Its protein is CASSEIPGLNTEAFF.